Below, 8 T cell receptor beta chains from the same sample are listed, as sequenced in a study of blood T cell repertoires in COVID-19 (dated by TCRdb to 2020 to 2022). The method behind the library was the immunoSEQ multiplex PCR assay. TCRdb carries this immuneACCESS record with in-frame sequences only. Its versions omit some clonotypes, under half of them owing to an unresolved V gene in the studies checked, with the rest unexplained. This sample holds under 250,000 clones; roughly 75% were observed only once. Jointly, the top ten make up 7.2% of the sample. Sequencing was done on a sample of peripheral blood. The receptors were sampled from a woman in her seventies with acute or convalescent COVID-19.

This clone was observed once. This chain uses TRBV11-3 with TRBJ2-1; D may be TRBD1 (6 bases). The germline CDR1 and CDR2 sequences are SGHNT and YENEEA. The CDR3 spans 15 residues. The ends were cut back, 4 bases at V and 6 bases at J, with 16 bases in the middle. Here the CDR3 reads CASSSRNRVGNEQFF. The CDR3, as DNA: TGTGCCAGCAGCTCTAGAAACAGGGTAGGCAATGAGCAGTTCTTC.

The V gene is TRBV12-3 or TRBV12-4, the J gene TRBJ2-2; tentative D call: TRBD2 (5 bases). This CDR3 has 13 amino acids. Trimming cost V 5 bases and J 5 bases, with 9 bases left between them. As DNA, the CDR3 is TGTGCCAGCAGTCCCTCGGGGACCGGGGAGCTGTTTTTT. Encoded protein: CASSPSGTGELFF.

The rearrangement uses TRBV9 and TRBJ2-3, with TRBD2 matching over 11 bases. The length of the CDR3 is 17 residues. The germline CDR1 and CDR2 sequences are SGDLS and YYNGEE. Germline trimming cut 4 bases from V and 5 bases from J; bases unmatched to any gene: 12. The CDR3 sequence: CASSLQISGGDEDTQYF. In nucleotides, the CDR3 is TGTGCCAGCAGCTTACAAATTAGCGGGGGGGATGAAGATACGCAGTATTTT.

The V gene is TRBV6-5, the J gene TRBJ1-5; 8 positions match TRBD1. Trimming took 2 bases from V and 4 from J; bases not matched to a gene: 4. The CDR3 totals 15 residues. Germline V gives CDR1 MNHEY, CDR2 SVGAGI. The CDR3 nucleotides read TGTGCCAGCAGTTACACAGGGGGGGATAATCAGCCCCAGCATTTT. As protein: CASSYTGGDNQPQHF.

The table lists this clone with a count of one. The rearrangement joins TRBV5-1 to TRBJ2-7; possible D gene TRBD1, 6 bases. The CDR3 is 14 amino acids. Germline CDR1 is SGHRS and CDR2 is YFSETQ. Trimming stripped 4 bases from V and 3 bases from J, with 14 bases between. DNA for the CDR3: TGCGCCAGCAGCCTCGTGGCAGGGGTCTACGAGCAGTACGTC. Residues: CASSLVAGVYEQYV.

The gene calls are TRBV27 and TRBJ2-1, with 9 nucleotides matching TRBD2. The CDR3 is 16 amino acids. Germline loops: CDR1 MNHEY, CDR2 SMNVEV (reference sequence). J gave up 2 bases and V 2 bases, and 4 bases lay outside the gene matches. CDR3 protein: CASSLAAGGTYNEQFF. The CDR3 DNA reads TGTGCCAGCAGTTTAGCGGCGGGGGGGACCTACAATGAGCAGTTCTTC.

The rearrangement uses TRBV2 and TRBJ2-5; D possibly corresponds to TRBD2 (7 bases). Per the germline V gene, CDR1 is SNHLY and CDR2 is FYNNEI. Trimming left V 5 bases short and J 3 bases short, with 13 bases between. This CDR3 is built from 14 residues. The CDR3 DNA sequence: TGTGCCAGCAGTTCAAGGGGGGGGAAAGAGACCCAGTACTTC. It is translated as CASSSRGGKETQYF.

The V gene is TRBV5-8, the J gene TRBJ1-6, with TRBD1 matching 8 bases. The trim removed 0 bases at V and 8 bases at J, leaving 4 bases unmatched. The CDR3 has 15 amino acids. The germline CDR1 and CDR2 sequences are SGHTS and YDEGEE. This CDR3 reads CASSLENRGYSPLHF. The CDR3 DNA reads TGTGCCAGCAGCTTGGAGAACAGGGGGTATTCACCCCTCCACTTT.